These 23 T cell receptor beta chains were all obtained from the same sample, sequenced in a study of shared clonotypes between healthy human individuals. Assay: immunoSEQ multiplex PCR; the TCRdb copy retains only in-frame clones and omits some. The data show approximately 2.4 million clones, roughly 95% seen once. Sequences were obtained from naive CD4+ T cells sorted from blood. The sample's subset: CD45RA+ positively selected. Every receptor here comes from a man between 18 and 29 years old in good health.

V usage is TRBV2 and J usage is TRBJ1-2, with D maybe TRBD1 (6 bases). The CDR3 runs to 13 residues. In germline, CDR1 is SNHLY, CDR2 FYNNEI. The V and J ends lost 7 bases and 2 bases respectively, with 11 bases between them. The CDR3 DNA follows: TGTGCCAGCATGGGAGGGGGGAACTATGGCTACACCTTC. It codes for CASMGGGNYGYTF.

A single count supports this clone. The chain recombines TRBV6-5 with TRBJ2-3; D is unclear. Trimming stripped 8 bases from V and 5 bases from J, with 8 bases between. Germline values: CDR1 MNHEY, CDR2 SVGAGI. This CDR3 has 11 residues. The DNA for the CDR3 is TGTGCCAGCTTTCGAGGAGATACGCAGTATTTT. The encoded protein is CASFRGDTQYF.

This chain joins TRBV6-5 and TRBJ1-5; TRBD1 matches at 9 bases. Trimming took 11 bases from V and 7 from J; bases not matched to a gene: 6. The CDR3 is made up of 12 amino acids. The germline CDR1 and CDR2 sequences are MNHEY and SVGAGI. CDR3: CASRTGDQPQHF. In DNA form, the CDR3 reads TGTGCCTCTAGGACAGGGGACCAGCCCCAGCATTTT.

The V gene is TRBV4-1, the J gene TRBJ1-4; no reliable D call. Per germline, CDR1 MGHRA and CDR2 YSYEKL. V was pared by 0 bases and J by 6 bases, with 14 bases between. The CDR3 is 16 amino acids. DNA of the CDR3: TGCGCCAGCAGCCAAGAGTTGGGAGGGTTTGATGAAAAACTGTTTTTT. Protein product: CASSQELGGFDEKLFF.

This clone appeared a few times. The chain employs TRBV9 and TRBJ1-3, with 7 bases matching TRBD1. Germline V lookup: CDR1 SGDLS, CDR2 YYNGEE. The CDR3 is 15 residues long. After removal of 3 bases from V and 3 bases from J, the junction contained 6 bases not matched to a gene. CDR3 in amino acids: CASSGQGSGGNTIYF. CDR3 in DNA: TGTGCCAGCAGCGGACAGGGTTCCGGTGGAAACACCATATATTTT.

The V call is TRBV9, the J call TRBJ2-5; D ambiguous. V was cut by 2 bases and J by 1 base, with 9 bases left in between. The germline V gene encodes CDR1 SGDLS and CDR2 YYNGEE. The CDR3 extends over 14 amino acids. CDR3 protein: CASSVASSQETQYF. CDR3 nucleotides: TGTGCCAGCAGCGTGGCTAGTAGCCAAGAGACCCAGTACTTC.

The chain employs TRBV5-1 and TRBJ2-7; D unclear. In germline, CDR1 is SGHRS, CDR2 YFSETQ. V was cut by 0 bases and J by 7 bases, with 17 bases left in between. This CDR3 region has 15 residues. The DNA for the CDR3 is TGCGCCAGCAGCTTGGCCGTCACAAACCCGAAGGAGCAGTACTTC. Translation gives CASSLAVTNPKEQYF.

This clone was observed a single time. J is TRBJ1-6 and V is TRBV10-3; 7 bases agree with TRBD1. V shed 0 bases and J 9 bases; nucleotides not matched to a gene: 8. CDR1 and CDR2 from the germline V gene are ENHRY and SYGVKD. The CDR3 is made up of 16 amino acids. In DNA, the CDR3 is TGTGCCATCAGTGAGTCAGGAGGGGGCCGCGCTTCACCCCTCCACTTT. Encoded protein: CAISESGGGRASPLHF.

The chain couples TRBV7-9 to TRBJ1-4; D call uncertain. The V gene lost 0 bases and the J gene lost 8 bases, with 13 bases spanning the gap. Germline V gene sequence: CDR1 SEHNR, CDR2 FQNEAQ (reference sequence). The CDR3 sequence is 15 residues long. CDR3 nucleotide sequence: TGTGCCAGCAGCTTAGCAGGAGGGTTGGGAGAAAAACTGTTTTTT. Residues: CASSLAGGLGEKLFF.

Comments on this clone: The same CDR3 also results from other DNA sequences found in this sample. The rearrangement links TRBV7-9 to TRBJ2-3; D gene ambiguous. Germline lookup yields CDR1 SEHNR and CDR2 FQNEAQ (reference sequence). There are 13 residues in the CDR3. Trimming pared 5 bases from V and 3 bases from J, leaving 9 bases between. CDR3 amino acids: CASSLVGTDTQYF. In nucleotides, the CDR3 is TGTGCCAGCAGCCTAGTTGGGACAGATACGCAGTATTTT.

The CDR3 region has the DNA TGTGCCAGCAGTTACGCGGGAGAAAAATACGAGCAGTACTTC. Translated, it gives CASSYAGEKYEQYF. V usage is TRBV6-5 and J usage is TRBJ2-7; TRBD2 aligns across 7 bases. With V trimmed by 2 bases and J by 4 bases, 5 bases remained unmatched. Germline lookup yields CDR1 MNHEY and CDR2 SVGAGI. The CDR3 runs 14 residues.

The J gene is TRBJ2-7, the V gene TRBV7-2; TRBD1 is a possible D gene (5 bases). CDR1 is SGHTA and CDR2 is FQGNSA in the germline V gene. Between the trimmed V and J ends, which lost 7 bases and 7 bases, there was a span of 23 bases. The CDR3 sequence is 15 residues long. CDR3 nucleotides: TGTGCCAGCACCCTAAGGGGCCTACACGTAGGGGAGCAGTACTTC. Amino acids: CASTLRGLHVGEQYF. The full variable domain, rest sourced from reference TRBV7-2 and TRBJ2-7, is GAGVSQSPSNKVTEKGKDVELRCDPISGHTALYWYRQSLGQGLEFLIYFQGNSAPDKSGLPSDRFSAERTGGSVSTLTIQRTQQEDSAVYLCASTLRGLHVGEQYFGPGTRLTVT.

V usage is TRBV28 and J usage is TRBJ1-4; maybe TRBD1 (6 bases). Per the germline V gene, CDR1 is MDHEN and CDR2 is SYDVKM. The CDR3 covers 15 residues. Trimming cost V 4 bases and J 5 bases, with 14 bases left between them. The CDR3 loop is CASSYITGLNEKLFF. As DNA, the CDR3 is TGTGCCAGCAGTTATATTACAGGGTTAAATGAAAAACTGTTTTTT. Combining the CDR3 with reference TRBV28 and TRBJ1-4 gives the whole variable domain DVKVTQSSRYLVKRTGEKVFLECVQDMDHENMFWYRQDPGLGLRLIYFSYDVKMKEKGDIPEGYSVSREKKERFSLILESASTNQTSMYLCASSYITGLNEKLFFGSGTQLSVL.

The chain combines TRBV6-5 with TRBJ2-1; D is unresolved. Germline V gives CDR1 MNHEY, CDR2 SVGAGI. The CDR3 totals 15 residues. Trimming removed 7 bases at V and 9 bases at J, with 22 bases between. The CDR3 is CASTNRAYSFGEQFF. DNA for the CDR3: TGTGCCAGCACCAACCGGGCCTACAGTTTCGGTGAGCAGTTCTTC.

The chain recombines TRBV30 with TRBJ1-6, with TRBD1 matching 7 bases. Germline loops: CDR1 GTSNPN, CDR2 SVGIG (reference sequence). J lost 7 bases, V lost 5 bases, and 5 bases had no gene match. CDR3 size: 13 residues. As DNA, the CDR3 is TGTGCCTGGGCTCGGGACAGCAATTCACCCCTCCACTTT. Translation: CAWARDSNSPLHF.

V usage is TRBV19 and J usage is TRBJ2-7, with a tentative D call TRBD1 (5 bases). V was pared by 0 bases and J by 6 bases, with 9 bases between. CDR3 size: 13 residues. Per germline, CDR1 LNHDA and CDR2 SQIVND (reference sequence). The CDR3 reads CASSIDRAREQYF. CDR3 DNA sequence: TGTGCCAGTAGTATAGACAGGGCCCGCGAGCAGTACTTC.

This clone was counted once. The chain links TRBV11-2 to TRBJ1-3; D gene unclear. CDR1 is SGHAT, CDR2 FQNNGV, per germline. The V and J ends lost 1 base and 0 bases respectively, with 4 bases between them. The CDR3 covers 14 residues. The DNA for the CDR3 is TGTGCCAGCAGCTTAGGGGCCTCTGGAAACACCATATATTTT. Amino acid sequence: CASSLGASGNTIYF.

The chain combines TRBV28 with TRBJ1-2, with D possibly TRBD1 on 5 matching bases. Germline values: CDR1 MDHEN, CDR2 SYDVKM. Between the trimmed V and J ends, which lost 7 bases and 7 bases, there was a span of 25 bases. The CDR3 has 16 amino acids. This CDR3 is CASNRGRGVKGSGYTF. For the CDR3, the DNA is TGTGCCAGCAATCGCGGGCGGGGGGTGAAGGGTAGTGGCTACACCTTC.

In this sample, this clone turned up a few times. The J gene is TRBJ1-5, the V gene TRBV29-1; D may be TRBD1 (6 bases). This CDR3 contains 12 residues. Germline CDR1 SQVTM, CDR2 ANQGSEA. Trimming pared 7 bases from V and 5 bases from J, leaving 12 bases between. The CDR3 is CSAREGDQPQHF. The CDR3 bases are TGCAGCGCCCGTGAGGGGGATCAGCCCCAGCATTTT.

This clone showed up just once. This sample includes further DNA sequences coding for the same CDR3. This chain links TRBV19 with TRBJ1-1; D is unclear. This CDR3 region has 13 residues. Trimming cost V 3 bases and J 1 base, with 6 bases left between them. The V gene's germline CDR1 is LNHDA and CDR2 SQIVND (reference sequence). This CDR3 is CASSIQRNTEAFF. CDR3 nucleotide sequence: TGTGCCAGTAGTATTCAGAGGAACACTGAAGCTTTCTTT. The full variable domain, in which reference TRBV19 and TRBJ1-1 provide the parts outside the CDR3, is DGGITQSPKYLFRKEGQNVTLSCEQNLNHDAMYWYRQDPGQGLRLIYYSQIVNDFQKGDIAEGYSVSREKKESFPLTVTSAQKNPTAFYLCASSIQRNTEAFFGQGTRLTVV.

On this clone itself: The sample has other DNA sequences that encode this CDR3 too. The chain carries TRBV6-5 and TRBJ1-1, with D hard to call. Germline V lookup: CDR1 MNHEY, CDR2 SVGAGI. The ends were cut back, 2 bases at V and 1 base at J, with 5 bases in the middle. The CDR3 covers 13 residues. As DNA, the CDR3 is TGTGCCAGCAGTTACGGCAAGAACACTGAAGCTTTCTTT. The encoded protein is CASSYGKNTEAFF.

The chain is built from TRBV28 and TRBJ1-6; no clear D gene. In germline, CDR1 is MDHEN, CDR2 SYDVKM. Trimming removed 4 bases at V and 7 bases at J, with 17 bases between. CDR3 size: 16 residues. The CDR3 region has the DNA TGTGCCAGCAGTTCTAGCGTCAGGACTGGGAATTCACCCCTCCACTTT. Residues: CASSSSVRTGNSPLHF.

V and J are TRBV7-2 and TRBJ2-7, with D tentatively TRBD2 (5 bases). The germline CDR1 and CDR2 sequences are SGHTA and FQGNSA. The CDR3 covers 15 residues. The V and J ends lost 5 bases and 3 bases respectively, with 17 bases between them. CDR3 sequence reads: CASSPDAGIGYEQYF. Here the CDR3 DNA reads TGTGCCAGCAGCCCCGACGCCGGGATAGGCTACGAGCAGTACTTC.